The next 32 T cell receptor beta chains were all read from a single sample in a study of shared clonotypes between healthy human individuals. Repertoires were generated with immunoSEQ multiplex PCR, while TCRdb's copy carries only in-frame clones and drops some. The data show 2 million to 2.5 million clones, with approximately 95% seen just once and less than 0.15% held by the top ten. The specimen was naive CD4+ T cells sorted from blood. Sample subset: CD45RA+ positively selected. All receptors derive from a man aged 18 to 29 in good health.

V and J are TRBV4-1 and TRBJ2-3; D could derive from TRBD1 or TRBD2 (5 bases each). Trimming took off 2 bases at V and 3 bases at J, with 9 bases between the two ends. The CDR3 is 14 residues long. Germline loops: CDR1 MGHRA, CDR2 YSYEKL. CDR3 sequence reads: CASSQLGTTDTQYF. The DNA of the CDR3 is TGCGCCAGCAGCCAACTAGGGACGACAGATACGCAGTATTTT.

The V call is TRBV6-1, the J call TRBJ1-2, with D perhaps TRBD1 (6 bases). The CDR3 has 15 amino acids. V lost 5 bases to trimming and J lost 3 bases, with 16 bases between them. Germline loops: CDR1 MNHNS, CDR2 SASEGT. The CDR3 is CASSRKVPGDYGYTF. For the CDR3, the DNA is TGTGCCAGCAGTCGAAAGGTACCAGGGGACTATGGCTACACCTTC.

This clone was seen more than once but under ten times. The J gene is TRBJ1-6, the V gene TRBV5-5, with unresolved D. Germline V lookup: CDR1 SGHKS, CDR2 YYEKEE (reference sequence). This CDR3 spans 13 amino acids. With 6 bases removed from V and 7 bases from J, the gap between germline ends came to 11 bases. The CDR3 DNA follows: TGTGCCAGCACCGACCGATTCAATTCACCCCTCCACTTT. Protein: CASTDRFNSPLHF.

The CDR3, as DNA: TGTGCCAGCACGACTAGCGGGGGGGCCAGAAATGAGCAGTTCTTC. This gives the protein CASTTSGGARNEQFF. This chain uses TRBV6-6 with TRBJ2-1; TRBD2 matches at 14 bases. CDR1 and CDR2 from the germline V gene are MNHNY and SVGAGI (reference sequence). V lost 7 bases to trimming and J lost 7 bases; unmatched junction nucleotides: 6. The CDR3 loop spans 15 amino acids.

The chain is built from TRBV15 and TRBJ1-5; no reliable D call. From germline, CDR1 is LNHNV and CDR2 YYDKDF (reference sequence). This CDR3 comprises 17 residues. The V end lost 0 bases, the J end lost 0 bases, and 12 bases lay between the germline ends. The CDR3 reads CATSRESADDSNQPQHF. In DNA, the CDR3 is TGTGCCACCAGCAGAGAGTCGGCTGATGATAGCAATCAGCCCCAGCATTTT.

This chain connects TRBV5-6 to TRBJ1-5, with 7 bases lining up with TRBD1. The CDR3 is 13 amino acids. Germline V gene lookup returns CDR1 SGHDT and CDR2 YYEEEE. V lost 2 bases and J lost 7; bases outside the gene matches: 3. In nucleotides, the CDR3 is TGTGCCAGCAGCTTTGACAGGGAACAGCCCCAGCATTTT. As protein: CASSFDREQPQHF.

J is TRBJ2-5 and V is TRBV18; TRBD2 agrees at 10 bases. The CDR3 runs 15 residues. V trimming: 5 bases; J trimming: 4 bases; junction bases outside the gene matches: 7. CDR1 is KGHSH, CDR2 LQKENI, per germline. CDR3 sequence reads: CASSVGLAALETQYF. The DNA of the CDR3 is TGTGCCAGCTCAGTTGGACTAGCGGCCCTAGAGACCCAGTACTTC.

J is TRBJ2-1 and V is TRBV2; D is perhaps TRBD2 (7 bases). V gave up 0 bases and J gave up 5 bases, with 11 bases separating them. Germline CDR1 is SNHLY and CDR2 is FYNNEI. The CDR3 is 15 amino acids. The CDR3 DNA reads TGTGCCAGCAGTGAAGCGGGGGGGCCCCACAATGAGCAGTTCTTC. This sequence encodes CASSEAGGPHNEQFF. Full variable domain (missing parts from reference TRBV2 and TRBJ2-1): EPEVTQTPSHQVTQMGQEVILRCVPISNHLYFYWYRQILGQKVEFLVSFYNNEISEKSEIFDDQFSVERPDGSNFTLKIRSTKLEDSAMYFCASSEAGGPHNEQFFGPGTRLTVL.

The V gene is TRBV7-3, the J gene TRBJ2-3, with a weak D call TRBD1 (5 bases). V dropped 5 bases and J dropped 5 bases, with 20 bases sitting between them. From germline, CDR1 is SGHTA and CDR2 FQGTGA. There are 16 residues in the CDR3. The CDR3 DNA is TGTGCCAGCAGCCAAAGTCTCCTTGGGGCAAAAGATACGCAGTATTTT. Its protein is CASSQSLLGAKDTQYF.

Comments on this clone: The same CDR3 arises from other DNA sequences in this sample as well. The CDR3 loop reads CSARITDTQYF. In nucleotides, the CDR3 is TGCAGTGCTAGAATTACAGATACGCAGTATTTT. The chain couples TRBV20-1 to TRBJ2-3; D gene ambiguous. This CDR3 has 11 amino acids. Germline V gene sequence: CDR1 DFQATT, CDR2 SNEGSKA (reference sequence). V lost 2 bases, J lost 3 bases, and 3 bases lay in between.

The gene calls are TRBV6-5 and TRBJ2-7; 9 bases are a match to TRBD1. With V trimmed by 3 bases and J by 3 bases, 3 bases remained unmatched. CDR3 size: 14 residues. The germline CDR1 and CDR2 sequences are MNHEY and SVGAGI. The CDR3 protein is CASSYVTGGYEQYF. The CDR3 bases are TGTGCCAGCAGTTATGTGACAGGGGGCTACGAGCAGTACTTC.

The rearrangement uses TRBV6-1 and TRBJ2-2; D is perhaps TRBD1 (6 bases). This CDR3 has 14 residues. Deletions cut 10 bases from V and 7 bases from J, with 19 bases between. Germline CDR1 is MNHNS and CDR2 is SASEGT. Here the CDR3 reads CAIQGEIRNGELFF. For the CDR3, the DNA is TGTGCCATACAGGGAGAAATACGGAACGGGGAGCTGTTTTTT.

The J gene is TRBJ2-5, the V gene TRBV6-5; D is uncertain. This CDR3 contains 13 residues. Germline CDR1 reads MNHEY; CDR2 reads SVGAGI. Deletions cut 0 bases from V and 5 bases from J, with 7 bases between. The DNA for the CDR3 is TGTGCCAGCAGTTACTCGATCACGGAGACCCAGTACTTC. Its translation: CASSYSITETQYF.

The V and J genes are TRBV23-1 and TRBJ2-3, with 10 bases identical to TRBD1. TRBV23-1 falls under the ORF class, with uncertain function. The CDR3 runs to 18 residues. V trimming: 1 base; J trimming: 5 bases; junction bases outside the gene matches: 12. The CDR3 DNA sequence: TGCGCCAGCAGTCAATTAAGTGGCGAGACAGGGGGCATAGATACGCAGTATTTT. Translation: CASSQLSGETGGIDTQYF.

This clone was recorded only once. The chain is built from TRBV28 and TRBJ2-7, with 8 bases matching TRBD1. J was trimmed by 3 bases and V by 3 bases; bases with no gene match: 4. CDR3 length: 14 amino acids. From germline, CDR1 is MDHEN and CDR2 SYDVKM. The CDR3 here is CASSLGDRRYEQYF. In DNA, the CDR3 is TGTGCCAGCAGTTTGGGGGACAGGCGCTACGAGCAGTACTTC.

This clone was observed a single time. The chain joins TRBV18 to TRBJ2-2; D possibly corresponds to TRBD2 (6 bases). The V gene lost 6 bases and the J gene lost 1 base, with 18 bases spanning the gap. CDR3 size: 17 residues. Germline CDR1 KGHSH, CDR2 LQKENI. The CDR3 here is CASSPQIAAMNTGELFF. The CDR3 DNA reads TGTGCCAGCTCGCCGCAAATAGCGGCGATGAACACCGGGGAGCTGTTTTTT. Full variable domain (missing parts from reference TRBV18 and TRBJ2-2): NAGVMQNPRHLVRRRGQEARLRCSPMKGHSHVYWYRQLPEEGLKFMVYLQKENIIDESGMPKERFSAEFPKEGPSILRIQQVVRGDSAAYFCASSPQIAAMNTGELFFGEGSRLTVL.

The CDR3 region has the DNA TGTGCCAGCAGGGTACAGGGGGCGAGCAATCAGCCCCAGCATTTT. Its protein is CASRVQGASNQPQHF. The chain couples TRBV5-6 to TRBJ1-5; 9 bases align to TRBD1. Germline CDR1 and CDR2: SGHDT and YYEEEE. This CDR3 has 15 residues. Losses at the gene ends were 5 bases for V and 1 base for J; bases not matched to a gene: 4.

The genes are TRBV5-6 and TRBJ1-3; D remains ambiguous. The germline V gene has CDR1 SGHDT and CDR2 YYEEEE. This CDR3 spans 16 amino acids. V was pared by 0 bases and J by 0 bases, with 10 bases between. CDR3 coding DNA: TGTGCCAGCAGCTTGGGCAAATCATACTCTGGAAACACCATATATTTT. Translation: CASSLGKSYSGNTIYF.

CDR3 nucleotide sequence: TGTGCCAGCAGCCCACGGGGGGGGCCTAATGAGCAGTTCTTC. Amino acids: CASSPRGGPNEQFF. V and J are TRBV7-8 and TRBJ2-1, with 8 bases matching TRBD2. Germline loops: CDR1 SGHVS, CDR2 FQNEAQ. J lost 7 bases, V lost 5 bases, and 7 bases had no gene match. CDR3 length equals 14 residues.

About this clone itself: One end of the junction does not line up with germline, which may come from a read error. The chain uses TRBV7-9 and TRBJ2-7; possibly TRBD1 for D (6 bases). This CDR3 is 14 amino acids long. CDR1 and CDR2 (germline): SEHNR, FQNEAQ (reference sequence). Here the CDR3 DNA reads TGTGCCAGCAACTTAGGGGTCAGGGGAGATGAGCAGTACTTC. Protein sequence: CASNLGVRGDEQYF.

V and J are TRBV14 and TRBJ2-7, with D possibly TRBD1 on 5 matching bases. CDR1 SGHDN and CDR2 FVKESK come from the germline V gene. The CDR3 spans 17 residues. V was cut by 2 bases and J by 1 base, with 18 bases left in between. The CDR3 here is CASSQFYRLPHSYEQYF. CDR3 DNA sequence: TGTGCCAGCAGCCAATTTTACAGGCTGCCCCATTCCTACGAGCAGTACTTC.

The genes are TRBV18 and TRBJ1-2, with TRBD1 matching 8 bases. Germline assignment: CDR1 KGHSH and CDR2 LQKENI. The CDR3 is made up of 14 amino acids. V dropped 3 bases and J dropped 3; count of bases not matched to a gene: 3. CDR3 in amino acids: CASSPKGQDYGYTF. In DNA form, the CDR3 reads TGTGCCAGCTCACCTAAGGGACAGGACTATGGCTACACCTTC.

V usage is TRBV11-2 and J usage is TRBJ2-2; 7 nucleotides line up with TRBD2. V trimming: 2 bases; J trimming: 5 bases; junction bases outside the gene matches: 8. The CDR3 is 16 residues long. CDR1 is SGHAT and CDR2 is FQNNGV in the germline V gene. The CDR3 region has the DNA TGTGCCAGCAGCTTATTGGCGGGAGACCGAACCGGGGAGCTGTTTTTT. This sequence encodes CASSLLAGDRTGELFF.

The J gene is TRBJ2-7, the V gene TRBV6-5, with 8 nucleotides matching TRBD1. The J segment lost 2 bases and the V segment lost 4 bases, leaving 4 bases of the junction unmatched. The CDR3 runs 14 residues. Germline CDR1 and CDR2: MNHEY and SVGAGI. CDR3 nucleotide sequence: TGTGCCAGCAGTTGGGACAGGCCACCCTACGAGCAGTACTTC. Translation gives CASSWDRPPYEQYF.

The chain joins TRBV9 to TRBJ2-3, with 7 bases lining up with TRBD2. The CDR3 sequence is 13 residues long. Germline CDR1 SGDLS, CDR2 YYNGEE. The ends lost 7 bases at V and 3 bases at J; junction bases unmatched: 5. For the CDR3, the DNA is TGTGCCAGCGGTCGGACTAGAACAGATACGCAGTATTTT. Encoded protein: CASGRTRTDTQYF.

This rearrangement joins TRBV18 to TRBJ1-1; weak D call: TRBD1 (5 bases). The CDR3 length is 14 residues. Trimming took off 3 bases at V and 5 bases at J, with 13 bases between the two ends. Per germline, CDR1 KGHSH and CDR2 LQKENI. This chain's CDR3 is CASSPGRVGTEAFF. CDR3 sequence (DNA): TGTGCCAGCTCACCGGGGCGGGTGGGGACTGAAGCTTTCTTT.

The count of this clone is one. The chain links TRBV10-3 to TRBJ2-3; 7 nucleotides line up with TRBD1. This CDR3 is built from 17 residues. After removal of 0 bases from V and 0 bases from J, the junction contained 6 bases not matched to a gene. Germline V gene sequence: CDR1 ENHRY, CDR2 SYGVKD. The CDR3 loop is CAISESRGLKSTDTQYF. The CDR3 DNA is TGTGCCATCAGTGAGTCGAGGGGGCTGAAAAGCACAGATACGCAGTATTTT.

The chain is built from TRBV2 and TRBJ2-5; either TRBD1 or TRBD2 may supply D (5 bases each). This CDR3 spans 13 amino acids. Germline V lookup: CDR1 SNHLY, CDR2 FYNNEI. V was shortened by 5 bases and J by 5 bases, with 12 bases between the two germline ends. The CDR3 DNA reads as TGTGCCAGCAGTACTCAAAGGGACGAGACCCAGTACTTC. Protein sequence: CASSTQRDETQYF. Full variable domain (outside the CDR3, taken from reference TRBV2 and TRBJ2-5): EPEVTQTPSHQVTQMGQEVILRCVPISNHLYFYWYRQILGQKVEFLVSFYNNEISEKSEIFDDQFSVERPDGSNFTLKIRSTKLEDSAMYFCASSTQRDETQYFGPGTRLLVL.

This chain connects TRBV29-1 to TRBJ2-2; perhaps TRBD1 as D (5 bases). This CDR3 is built from 13 residues. Germline V gene lookup returns CDR1 SQVTM and CDR2 ANQGSEA. V was cut by 7 bases and J by 3 bases, with 12 bases left in between. CDR3 sequence: CSALAGYTGELFF. DNA of the CDR3: TGCAGCGCCCTGGCAGGGTACACCGGGGAGCTGTTTTTT.

The J gene is TRBJ2-7, the V gene TRBV25-1, with a possible D match to TRBD1 (6 bases). The germline V gene encodes CDR1 MGHDK and CDR2 SYGVNS. Trimming pared 1 base from V and 2 bases from J, leaving 12 bases between. This CDR3 is built from 15 residues. The CDR3, as DNA: TGTGCCAGCAGTGAATGGTGGGGACAAACCTACGAGCAGTACTTC. It yields the protein CASSEWWGQTYEQYF.

The chain recombines TRBV30 with TRBJ1-6; a weak D match, TRBD1 (5 bases). V was cut by 1 base and J by 3 bases, with 7 bases left in between. Germline V CDR1 and CDR2: GTSNPN, SVGIG (reference sequence). The CDR3 spans 14 residues. CDR3 region: CAWSGGVYNSPLHF. DNA of the CDR3: TGTGCCTGGAGTGGAGGGGTCTATAATTCACCCCTCCACTTT.

This clone appeared once. This sequence joins TRBV30 and TRBJ1-1; perhaps TRBD1 as D (6 bases). V lost 4 bases, J lost 0 bases, and 12 bases lay in between. The CDR3 runs to 14 residues. Germline V CDR1 and CDR2: GTSNPN, SVGIG (reference sequence). DNA for the CDR3: TGTGCCTGGACCTTCGACAGGCTGAACACTGAAGCTTTCTTT. This sequence encodes CAWTFDRLNTEAFF.